This TCR beta chain is drawn from a study of T cells in localized non-small cell lung cancer. Study-level results: Longer overall survival was linked to higher blood T cell density. Sequencing, confined to only one tumor region, leaves heterogeneity possible.

Assay used: immunoSEQ multiplex PCR; TCRdb lists only in-frame clones, some missing. The sample yields about 70,000 clones, roughly 80% seen once. The ends were cut back, 8 bases at V and 13 bases at J, with 16 bases in the middle. The CDR3 covers 11 residues. Germline CDR1 MNHEY, CDR2 SMNVEV (reference sequence). This clone has a single count. Its antigen is undetermined. The chain joins TRBV27 to TRBJ2-3, with D possibly TRBD1 on 6 matching bases. The sequences come from peripheral blood, collected before any cancer treatment. The sequence was collected from a female donor older than 55 with stage I lung adenocarcinoma. The DNA for the CDR3 is TGTGCCAGCGCCCGTGGGGCAGGGGAGTATTTT. It yields the protein CASARGAGEYF.